One T cell receptor beta chain is described in this entry. The entry originates in a study of blood T cell repertoires in COVID-19. V was pared by 4 bases and J by 1 base, with 6 bases of the junction left unmatched. Germline assignment: CDR1 MDHEN and CDR2 SYDVKM. The CDR3 contains 15 residues. Profiling relied on immunoSEQ multiplex PCR, and the TCRdb table lists in-frame clones only, not all of them. The sample includes 180,000 or so clones, approximately 80% of them seen just once. Clinical history reported by participants formed the basis on which cohorts were assigned. This TCR came from a man aged 55 to 70 who had been exposed to COVID-19. The rearrangement links TRBV28 to TRBJ1-1; 7 bases are shared with TRBD1. Sequencing was done on a sample of PBMCs or T cells enriched from blood (not recorded which). The CDR3, as DNA: TGTGCCAGCAGTTCCCCGACAGGGACGAACACTGAAGCTTTCTTT. Protein product: CASSSPTGTNTEAFF. Using reference TRBV28 and TRBJ1-1 for the parts outside the CDR3, the full variable domain is DVKVTQSSRYLVKRTGEKVFLECVQDMDHENMFWYRQDPGLGLRLIYFSYDVKMKEKGDIPEGYSVSREKKERFSLILESASTNQTSMYLCASSSPTGTNTEAFFGQGTRLTVV.